The rows below give T cell receptor beta chains drawn from one sample of a study of T cell changes during pregnancy in multiple sclerosis. Some clones are missing from TCRdb's copy, which holds only in-frame ones; the method was immunoSEQ multiplex PCR. Here the sample spans fewer than 40,000 clones, around 93% being singletons. The source was CD4+ T cells from peripheral blood mononuclear cells, collected after pregnancy. The receptors were gathered from a female donor with multiple sclerosis, enrolled in a pregnancy study. The CDR3 runs from the conserved cysteine through the conserved F or W. Each record gives: CDR3 protein, CDR3 DNA, J gene, clone size, V gene, D gene. The D gene is left open where the match is weak. The size of a clone is reported for some rows only, either as once, few or many, or as a class for expanded clones.

CASSLNRGPTRMVTEAFF,TGTGCCAGCAGCTTAAACAGGGGACCCACCCGAATGGTCACTGAAGCTTTCTTT,TRBJ1-1,-,TRBV7-8,TRBD1
CASSNTTNEKLFF,TGTGCCAGCAGCAACACAACTAATGAAAAACTGTTTTTT,TRBJ1-4,-,TRBV21-1,-
CASRTSGGSQETQYF,TGTGCCAGCAGGACTAGCGGGGGATCACAAGAGACCCAGTACTTC,TRBJ2-5,-,TRBV2,TRBD2
CASSLGFWDRAYNEQFF,TGTGCCAGCAGCTTGGGGTTCTGGGACAGGGCCTACAATGAGCAGTTCTTC,TRBJ2-1,-,TRBV5-6,TRBD1
CASSLTGTGGGGHGYTF,TGTGCCAGCAGCTTGACCGGGACAGGGGGAGGAGGCCATGGCTACACCTTC,TRBJ1-2,-,TRBV11-2,TRBD1
CASSPIWGRRTEAFF,TGTGCCAGCAGCCCCATCTGGGGCAGGCGCACTGAAGCTTTCTTT,TRBJ1-1,-,TRBV7-8,-
CASSATANYGYTF,TGTGCCAGCAGCGCGACAGCTAACTATGGCTACACCTTC,TRBJ1-2,-,TRBV7-6,-
CASSPWTGVGYNEQFF,TGCGCCAGCAGCCCCTGGACAGGGGTGGGGTACAATGAGCAGTTCTTC,TRBJ2-1,-,TRBV5-1,TRBD1
CASSDRTSGGASEQFF,TGTGCCAGCAGTGACCGGACTAGCGGGGGGGCAAGTGAGCAGTTCTTC,TRBJ2-1,once,TRBV6-4,TRBD2
CASSNRENTGELFF,TGTGCCAGTAGTAACAGGGAGAACACCGGGGAGCTGTTTTTT,TRBJ2-2,once,TRBV19,-
CATPSGSGNTIYF,TGTGCCACCCCCTCCGGCTCTGGAAACACCATATATTTT,TRBJ1-3,-,TRBV19,-
CASSQLGVKSYNEQFF,TGCGCCAGCAGCCAGTTAGGGGTAAAGTCCTACAATGAGCAGTTCTTC,TRBJ2-1,-,TRBV4-1,-
CASSLTGMGNQPQHF,TGTGCCAGCAGCTTGACAGGGATGGGCAATCAGCCCCAGCATTTT,TRBJ1-5,-,TRBV7-8,TRBD1
CASSLTGKVEQFF,TGTGCCAGCAGCCTGACAGGGAAGGTCGAGCAGTTCTTC,TRBJ2-1,once,TRBV5-5,TRBD1
CASSIGQVYEQYF,TGTGCCAGTAGTATAGGACAGGTCTACGAGCAGTACTTC,TRBJ2-7,-,TRBV19,-
CASSLIAGGPDTQYF,TGCGCCAGCAGTCTAATAGCGGGGGGGCCAGATACGCAGTATTTT,TRBJ2-3,-,TRBV5-1,TRBD2
CASVEQGMGGYTF,TGTGCCAGCGTAGAGCAGGGAATGGGAGGCTACACCTTC,TRBJ1-2,-,TRBV2,-
CASNSPGQGRGNQPQHF,TGTGCCAGTAACTCACCAGGACAGGGAAGGGGCAATCAGCCCCAGCATTTT,TRBJ1-5,-,TRBV19,TRBD1
CASGVLQQGVETQYF,TGTGCTAGTGGTGTATTACAACAGGGCGTGGAGACCCAGTACTTC,TRBJ2-5,-,TRBV12-5,-
CASSLGPDGFYEQYF,TGTGCCAGCAGCTTAGGGCCCGACGGTTTCTACGAGCAGTACTTC,TRBJ2-7,-,TRBV7-3,-
CASRSGTGHNQPQHF,TGTGCCAGCAGGTCCGGGACAGGGCACAATCAGCCCCAGCATTTT,TRBJ1-5,-,TRBV6-5,TRBD1
CASRPDRDQETQYF,TGTGCCAGCAGACCAGACAGGGACCAAGAGACCCAGTACTTC,TRBJ2-5,-,TRBV6-5,TRBD1
CAHSGQIGSYEQYF,TGTGCCCACTCAGGACAAATCGGATCCTACGAGCAGTACTTC,TRBJ2-7,-,TRBV6-1,-
CATSRVQTLHQPQHF,TGTGCCACCAGCAGAGTTCAGACATTACATCAGCCCCAGCATTTT,TRBJ1-5,-,TRBV15,-
CASSEAGTSRHTQYF,TGTGCCAGCAGTGAAGCCGGGACTAGTAGGCATACGCAGTATTTT,TRBJ2-3,-,TRBV6-1,TRBD2
CASTGRTYNSPLHF,TGTGCCAGCACTGGCAGGACCTATAATTCACCCCTCCACTTT,TRBJ1-6,-,TRBV6-1,-